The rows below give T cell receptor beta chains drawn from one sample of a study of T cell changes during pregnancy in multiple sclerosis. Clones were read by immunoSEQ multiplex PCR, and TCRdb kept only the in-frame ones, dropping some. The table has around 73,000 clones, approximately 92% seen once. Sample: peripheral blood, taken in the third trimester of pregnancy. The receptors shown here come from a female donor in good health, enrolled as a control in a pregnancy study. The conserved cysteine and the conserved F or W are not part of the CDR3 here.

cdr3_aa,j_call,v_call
ASRARSGTGELF,TRBJ2-2,TRBV7-2
ASRVGTGREQY,-,TRBV6-5
SVLRGGVYNEQF,TRBJ2-1,TRBV29-1
ASSGRAGDEQF,TRBJ2-1,TRBV5-1
ASTLGTGNTEAF,TRBJ1-1,TRBV28
ASSQPSPWRAANPYNEQF,TRBJ2-1,TRBV4-2
ASSLDQYQETQY,TRBJ2-5,TRBV5-4
ASSPPAVGEQF,TRBJ2-1,TRBV18
ASSPPGRLETQY,TRBJ2-5,TRBV18
ASSFKLAGDAYNEQF,TRBJ2-1,TRBV9
ASSLPGRGTEAF,TRBJ1-1,TRBV5-4
ASSMMARTDTQY,TRBJ2-3,TRBV19
ASTTAGGRYGYT,TRBJ1-2,TRBV6-5
ASSQGRSGGKGGYT,TRBJ1-2,TRBV4-1
ASSQPNRGRPYEQY,TRBJ2-7,TRBV4-1
ASSLRSSEAF,TRBJ1-1,TRBV5-4
ASSDPPGGDIEAF,TRBJ1-1,TRBV9
ASSLPTGGGQPQH,TRBJ1-5,TRBV28
ASSPSGGAGNEQF,TRBJ2-1,TRBV7-9
ASSPSRDREGSDGNTIY,TRBJ1-3,TRBV11-3
ASTGLQAESNEQF,TRBJ2-1,TRBV19
ASSESGGYGYT,TRBJ1-2,TRBV10-1
ASSRVAGGLGEQY,TRBJ2-7,TRBV27
ASSLGQGDTQY,TRBJ2-3,TRBV5-1
ASNGQGFGETQY,TRBJ2-5,TRBV6-6
ASRGQVSSYNSPLH,TRBJ1-6,TRBV4-3
ASFGTGNDYGYT,TRBJ1-2,TRBV5-8
ASSIPGGGEKLF,TRBJ1-4,TRBV19
ATSRADRAAGELF,TRBJ2-2,TRBV15
ASSLVPGQGSYEQY,TRBJ2-7,TRBV23-1
ASSPLRSGGKTQY,TRBJ2-5,TRBV6-5
ASSSRTGQSYNEQF,TRBJ2-1,TRBV27
ASSSITGDRTEAF,TRBJ1-1,TRBV11-1
ASRGQVNAF,TRBJ1-1,TRBV28
ASSFLGTNNSPLH,TRBJ1-6,TRBV7-9
ASSTRLQSYEQY,TRBJ2-7,TRBV7-8
AISESAEQGTDTQY,TRBJ2-3,TRBV10-3
ASRRTSGVYEQY,TRBJ2-7,TRBV27
ASSLYGGYEQY,TRBJ2-7,TRBV27
ASSQVQRGAGTGELF,TRBJ2-2,TRBV4-1
ASRADNQPQH,TRBJ1-5,TRBV6-6
ASSPRGAGGPDTQY,TRBJ2-3,TRBV4-1
ASSSPGTGPEAF,TRBJ1-1,TRBV6-5
ASRWSSGNTIY,TRBJ1-3,TRBV5-1
ASSQGLEGTGINYEQY,TRBJ2-7,TRBV4-2
ASSYLSGGAGETQY,TRBJ2-5,TRBV4-2
ASSDSSLAGYTYEQY,TRBJ2-7,TRBV6-4
ASTPPGGSPLH,TRBJ1-6,TRBV28
ASSFGQGNYEQY,TRBJ2-7,TRBV5-5
AWSAGQGNQPQH,TRBJ1-5,TRBV30
ASSVGGSDKQETQY,TRBJ2-5,TRBV5-1
ASSRLYSGGSYEQY,TRBJ2-7,TRBV6-6
ASSGILAGGSSGETQY,TRBJ2-5,TRBV2
ASMTVKYEQY,TRBJ2-7,TRBV2